This T cell receptor (beta chain) was sequenced for a study of T cells after yellow fever vaccination. As for the study in general: Fractions of limited cellularity were prepared by means of SMART-Seq v4 Ultra Low Input. The study, taken as a whole, reports: In post-booster samples, most primary-vaccination clones reappeared (approximately 95% CD4, 88% CD8).

This clonotype was observed many times. The antigen is undetermined. Production of TCR cDNA was by 5'RACE template switching, which also added a universal primer site and UMIs. A single record per CDR3 protein comes from TCRdb applying MiXCR to the 5' RACE reads. Among just over 250,000 distinct CDR3 sequences listed, approximately 5.2% were seen once. The CDR3 is 13 amino acids. Germline CDR1 reads LGHNA; CDR2 reads YSLEER. Germline trimming cut 4 bases from V and 10 bases from J; bases unmatched to any gene: 5. This clonotype originated in a man between 18 and 35 years old who received the YFV17D yellow fever vaccine. V is TRBV4-3 and J is TRBJ1-1; the match to TRBD1 covers 11 bases. The sample in question was CD4+ T cells sorted from PBMCs, obtained on the day of the yellow fever booster vaccination. The CDR3 here is CASSPGQGAGAFF. CDR3 DNA sequence: TGCGCCAGCAGCCCCGGACAGGGGGCAGGAGCTTTCTTT.